The 27 T cell receptor beta chains presented below share a single source sample, sequenced in a study of CD8 T cells in Susac syndrome. After extraction with the RNeasy kit, about 0.5 to 1 ug of the RNA was reverse transcribed using random hexamers. TCRdb itself ran the immunoSEQ multiplex PCR reads through MiXCR, one entry per CDR3 protein. Here the sample spans some 240,000 distinct CDR3 sequences, 95% to 97% being singletons. Sample: CD4+ T cells from PBMCs. Receptor source: a human donor with Susac syndrome.

This clonotype showed up just once. The chain recombines TRBV20-1 with TRBJ2-1; no clear D gene. CDR1 and CDR2 from the germline V gene are DFQATT and SNEGSKA (reference sequence). V was trimmed by 4 bases and J by 6 bases, leaving 16 bases between them. The CDR3 length is 14 residues. The CDR3 bases are TGCAGTGCTACCTTAGCTTTGGACCTCAATGAGCAGTTCTTC. Translating gives CSATLALDLNEQFF.

The rearrangement uses TRBV21-1 and TRBJ1-2; the table's D call TRBD1 went unverified against the DNA. TRBV21-1 is deemed a pseudogene. The CDR3 runs 15 residues. The CDR3 protein is CASSKNRDPNYGYTF. For the CDR3, the DNA is TGTGCCAGCAGCAAGAACAGGGATCCAAACTATGGCTACACCTTC.

The V gene is TRBV20-1, the J gene TRBJ2-3; TRBD2 is a possible D gene (6 bases). The CDR3 is 12 amino acids. Germline V lookup: CDR1 DFQATT, CDR2 SNEGSKA (reference sequence). V was clipped by 4 bases and J by 6 bases, with 11 bases between them. This CDR3 reads CSATIRGDTQYF. The CDR3 DNA follows: TGCAGTGCTACCATCCGGGGGGATACGCAGTATTTT.

About this clonotype: At one boundary the junction diverges from the germline segment, which might be a read error. The genes are TRBV10-3 and TRBJ2-2; TRBD2 is a possible D gene (5 bases). CDR3 length: 16 amino acids. Germline CDR1 is ENHRY and CDR2 is SYGVKD. In DNA, the CDR3 is TGTGCCAGCAGTTACTCAGGAGGTCTAGCCACCGGGGAGCTGTTTTTT. Its protein is CASSYSGGLATGELFF.

The CDR3 loop is CATSGFLAGAPEQFF. The CDR3 coding sequence is TGTGCCACCAGTGGGTTTCTAGCGGGAGCTCCTGAGCAGTTCTTC. The V gene is TRBV24-1, the J gene TRBJ2-1; 10 bases map to TRBD2. V shed 5 bases, J shed 9 bases, and the junction held 9 bases outside the gene matches. The germline V gene has CDR1 KGHDR and CDR2 SFDVKD. This CDR3 comprises 15 residues.

This clonotype was seen just once. The rearrangement uses TRBV25-1 and TRBJ2-4; the D call may be TRBD1 or TRBD2 (6 bases each). CDR3 length: 15 amino acids. Per germline, CDR1 MGHDK and CDR2 SYGVNS. V lost 3 bases to trimming and J lost 8 bases, with 17 bases between them. The CDR3: CASSEGGLKRDIQYF. The CDR3 DNA follows: TGTGCCAGCAGTGAGGGGGGCCTAAAACGGGACATTCAGTACTTC.

V and J are TRBV18 and TRBJ1-1; D is perhaps TRBD1 (5 bases). This CDR3 has 14 residues. The V end was cut by 1 base, the J end by 5 bases, with 11 bases between. Germline CDR1 and CDR2: KGHSH and LQKENI. DNA of the CDR3: TGTGCCAGCTCACCACAGAAGACAGTGACTGAAGCTTTCTTT. Translating gives CASSPQKTVTEAFF.

This chain uses TRBV3-1 with TRBJ2-2; D gene unclear. Deletions cut 6 bases from V and 5 bases from J, with 10 bases between. The germline V gene has CDR1 LGHDT and CDR2 YNNKEL (reference sequence). The CDR3 loop spans 13 amino acids. The CDR3 region has the DNA TGTGCCAGCAGGGGCGATGGAACCGGGGAGCTGTTTTTT. Translation gives CASRGDGTGELFF.

Comments on this clonotype: The germline gene is not matched at one end of the junction; a read error may be the cause. The chain combines TRBV7-8 with TRBJ1-1; D not certain. This CDR3 has 14 residues. Germline CDR1 reads SGHVS; CDR2 reads FQNEAQ. CDR3 sequence (DNA): TGTGCCAGCAGATTAGGCGGAGGGAACACTGAAGCTTTCTTT. The encoded protein is CASRLGGGNTEAFF.

The chain is built from TRBV27 and TRBJ2-7, with D possibly being TRBD1 or TRBD2 (5 bases each). The CDR3 has 15 residues. The germline CDR1 and CDR2 sequences are MNHEY and SMNVEV (reference sequence). V was trimmed by 1 base and J by 3 bases, leaving 13 bases between them. CDR3 loop: CASSLWGSHDYEQYF. As DNA, the CDR3 is TGTGCCAGCAGTTTATGGGGGTCCCATGACTACGAGCAGTACTTC.

The chain couples TRBV3-1 to TRBJ2-5; TRBD2 agrees at 9 bases. The CDR3 covers 16 residues. V was pared by 3 bases and J by 5 bases, with 10 bases of the junction left unmatched. Germline V gives CDR1 LGHDT, CDR2 YNNKEL (reference sequence). This CDR3 is CASSHRTSVNEETQYF. In DNA, the CDR3 is TGTGCCAGCAGCCACCGGACTAGCGTGAACGAGGAGACCCAGTACTTC.

This chain links TRBV20-1 with TRBJ2-7, with 9 bases fitting TRBD1. CDR3 length equals 14 residues. Germline assignment: CDR1 DFQATT and CDR2 SNEGSKA (reference sequence). Trimming cost V 0 bases and J 5 bases; bases outside gene matches: 5. CDR3: CSAREGTGKNEQYF. The CDR3 nucleotides read TGCAGTGCTAGAGAAGGGACAGGGAAAAACGAGCAGTACTTC.

This chain joins TRBV5-1 and TRBJ2-7; 13 bases are shared with TRBD2. Germline CDR1 is SGHRS and CDR2 is YFSETQ. V was pared by 3 bases and J by 7 bases, with 13 bases of the junction left unmatched. The CDR3 length is 17 residues. CDR3 residues: CASSSGGLAGAAGEQYF. CDR3 bases: TGCGCCAGCAGCTCTGGCGGACTAGCGGGAGCAGCGGGGGAGCAGTACTTC.

On this clonotype itself: The junction departs from germline at one end; a sequencing error may be responsible. The chain carries TRBV4-1 and TRBJ1-5; 7 positions agree with TRBD1. This CDR3 has 15 amino acids. Germline CDR1 MGHRA, CDR2 YSYEKL. The CDR3 loop is CASRQGGSTDQPQHF. The CDR3 DNA reads TGCGCCAGCAGGCAAGGGGGCTCAACGGATCAGCCCCAGCATTTT.

V gene TRBV20-1 combines with J gene TRBJ2-1, with 11 bases lining up with TRBD2. The junction had 6 bases not matched to a gene; V was cut back by 2 bases and J by 6 bases. CDR1 is DFQATT and CDR2 is SNEGSKA in the germline V gene (reference sequence). This CDR3 is 15 amino acids long. The chain's CDR3 is CSARRLAGGPNEQFF. The CDR3, as DNA: TGCAGTGCTAGACGTTTAGCGGGAGGGCCCAATGAGCAGTTCTTC.

This clonotype has a single count. The CDR3 DNA reads TGTGCCAGCAGCCAAGAGGGCAGATTGAATCAGCCCCAGCATTTT. Residues: CASSQEGRLNQPQHF. This rearrangement joins TRBV3-1 to TRBJ1-5; D ambiguous. The CDR3 is 15 residues long. Trimming removed 0 bases at V and 4 bases at J, with 10 bases between. Germline CDR1 LGHDT, CDR2 YNNKEL (reference sequence).

This clonotype has more than one count but fewer than ten. This sequence joins TRBV11-3 and TRBJ2-1; 13 nucleotides match TRBD2. CDR1 and CDR2 (germline): SGHNT, YENEEA. The CDR3 covers 16 residues. Trimming at V came to 2 bases and at J to 4 bases, leaving 2 bases not matched to a gene. The CDR3 loop reads CASSLLLAGGYNEQFF. Here the CDR3 DNA reads TGTGCCAGCAGCTTACTACTAGCGGGAGGGTACAATGAGCAGTTCTTC.

The rearrangement joins TRBV27 to TRBJ2-4, with D tentatively TRBD1 (5 bases). Trimming cost V 6 bases and J 0 bases, with 6 bases left between them. Germline-derived CDR1 and CDR2 are MNHEY and SMNVEV (reference sequence). The CDR3 is 13 amino acids. CDR3: CASRGVAKNIQYF. In DNA, the CDR3 is TGTGCCAGCAGAGGGGTAGCCAAAAACATTCAGTACTTC.

CDR3 DNA: TGCAGTGTAGGACAGGGCGAAGCTGAAGCTTTCTTT. Its protein product is CSVGQGEAEAFF. The chain combines TRBV20-1 with TRBJ1-1; 8 positions agree with TRBD1. The V segment lost 7 bases and the J segment 6 bases; nucleotides outside the gene matches: 7. The CDR3 length is 12 residues. Germline V gene sequence: CDR1 DFQATT, CDR2 SNEGSKA (reference sequence).

The rearrangement joins TRBV29-1 to TRBJ2-5, with 8 positions matching TRBD2. The germline V gene has CDR1 SQVTM and CDR2 ANQGSEA. The CDR3 is 16 residues long. V shed 0 bases and J 3 bases; nucleotides not matched to a gene: 9. CDR3 sequence reads: CSVEDRGGRQKETQYF. The CDR3 DNA reads TGCAGCGTTGAAGATCGAGGCGGGAGGCAAAAAGAGACCCAGTACTTC.

The chain links TRBV29-1 to TRBJ2-3; D could derive from TRBD1 or TRBD2 (5 bases each). The V gene lost 7 bases and the J gene lost 1 base, with 18 bases spanning the gap. CDR3 length: 15 residues. Germline V gives CDR1 SQVTM, CDR2 ANQGSEA. The CDR3 is CSAEGSLPRTDTQYF. The CDR3, as DNA: TGCAGCGCCGAGGGGTCACTACCTCGCACAGATACGCAGTATTTT.

CDR3 region: CSARRGDTEAFF. Written as DNA, the CDR3 is TGCAGTGCTAGACGTGGGGACACTGAAGCTTTCTTT. The chain combines TRBV20-1 with TRBJ1-1; D not certain. Germline assignment: CDR1 DFQATT and CDR2 SNEGSKA (reference sequence). Trimming cost V 2 bases and J 3 bases, with 7 bases left between them. The CDR3 is 12 amino acids.

CDR3 region: CSVVRDTEAFF. CDR3 DNA sequence: TGCAGCGTCGTGAGGGACACTGAAGCTTTCTTT. V gene TRBV29-1 combines with J gene TRBJ1-1; the D is unclear. CDR1 is SQVTM, CDR2 ANQGSEA, per germline. The CDR3 is 11 residues long. The V end lost 6 bases, the J end lost 3 bases, and 8 bases lay between the germline ends.

This clonotype was seen a single time. V is TRBV2 and J is TRBJ2-7, with D possibly matching TRBD1 (6 bases). There are 13 residues in the CDR3. Germline V gene lookup returns CDR1 SNHLY and CDR2 FYNNEI. The ends were cut back, 3 bases at V and 6 bases at J, with 12 bases in the middle. CDR3 region: CASSEARGGEQYF. The CDR3, as DNA: TGTGCCAGCAGTGAGGCTAGAGGGGGCGAGCAGTACTTC.

The V gene is TRBV29-1, the J gene TRBJ2-3; either TRBD1 or TRBD2 may fit D (5 bases each). CDR1 and CDR2 from the germline V gene are SQVTM and ANQGSEA. The CDR3 contains 15 residues. V was cut by 7 bases and J by 4 bases, with 21 bases left in between. CDR3 nucleotide sequence: TGCAGCGCTGGGACCCTAGATTGGCGTTCAGATACGCAGTATTTT. It encodes CSAGTLDWRSDTQYF.

This clonotype showed up just once. The chain combines TRBV7-3 with TRBJ2-5; 8 positions agree with TRBD2. The germline V gene encodes CDR1 SGHTA and CDR2 FQGTGA. The CDR3 sequence is 16 residues long. V was clipped by 5 bases and J by 4 bases; unmatched bases: 12. CDR3 coding DNA: TGTGCCAGCAGCCCCGCGGGCCCAGCGGGAGTAGAGACCCAGTACTTC. Translating it yields CASSPAGPAGVETQYF.

The chain carries TRBV4-1 and TRBJ2-7; D is uncertain. V dropped 1 base and J dropped 0 bases, with 10 bases sitting between them. The CDR3 contains 15 residues. In germline, CDR1 is MGHRA, CDR2 YSYEKL. The CDR3 DNA follows: TGCGCCAGCAGCCAAGGCAGCGCCTACTCCTACGAGCAGTACTTC. Protein product: CASSQGSAYSYEQYF.